This T cell receptor (beta chain) was captured in a study of neurological immune-mediated disorders. General study results and limits: CDR3 amino acid sequences found in expanded clones were never shared across subjects, suggesting private repertoires in all groups.

Synthesis of cDNA was performed by 5'RACE using 10-nucleotide random UMIs. Over 180 million TCR-beta sequences from 15-18 subjects came from every sequencing run. TCRdb reprocessed the 5' RACE reads via MiXCR and lists one record per CDR3 protein. This sample has around 28,000 distinct CDR3 sequences; about 6.9% occur once, and the top ten carry just under 9%. At least ten counts were recorded for this clonotype. Its antigen is not identified. Between the trimmed V and J ends, which lost 4 bases and 7 bases, there was a span of 22 bases. The length of the CDR3 is 17 residues. The study used blood bank volunteers in Maryland, USA, as healthy controls.

This TCR derives from a woman in her fifties or sixties in good health. What was sequenced was PBMCs. This chain links TRBV12-3 or TRBV12-4 with TRBJ1-4; perhaps TRBD1 as D (6 bases). CDR3 sequence: CASSSGLVSGGLEKLFF. In DNA form, the CDR3 reads TGTGCCAGCAGTTCTGGATTAGTAAGCGGGGGGCTTGAAAAACTGTTTTTT.